The T cell receptor (beta chain) under discussion was sequenced for a study of CD8 T cells in ankylosing spondylitis. Germline CDR1 and CDR2: SGHTA and FQGNSA. CDR3 length: 16 residues. The germline V and J ends were trimmed by 6 bases and 7 bases, with 21 bases remaining between them. Study conclusions and caveats: Existing reports had already noted some motif variants in reactive arthritis synovial fluid and blood. Matched ankylosing spondylitis synovial fluid reportedly showed significant enrichment of disease-linked clones. Ankylosing spondylitis blood seemed to carry a telltale TCR beta motif made of roughly eight highly homologous variants. Disease-linked clones bore a CD8+ phenotype and were relatively rare in peripheral blood.

Using quantitative 5'-RACE with molecular barcodes, the authors made TCR beta libraries. TCRdb used MiXCR to reprocess the 5' RACE reads, holding one entry per CDR3 protein. Among about 750,000 distinct CDR3 sequences listed, under 20% were seen once. Regarding this clonotype: Antigen specificity is unknown.

The clonotype was recovered from a male donor with ankylosing spondylitis. The chain links TRBV7-2 to TRBJ2-2, with D perhaps matching TRBD1 (6 bases). The source material was blood, either unsorted or a sorted T cell fraction (not recorded which). CDR3 coding DNA: TGTGCCAGCAGGATGGATGGGACACAAGGGAACGGGGAGCTGTTTTTT. This translates into CASRMDGTQGNGELFF.